A selection of T cell receptor beta chains follows, all from one sample in a study of blood T cell repertoires in COVID-19. Assay used: immunoSEQ multiplex PCR; TCRdb lists only in-frame clones, some missing. The table records roughly 70,000 clones, about 74% of them present only once. The sample was peripheral blood. The receptors derive from a man aged 65 to 79 with COVID-19, enrolled during active disease. The CDR3 runs from the conserved cysteine through the conserved F or W. The D gene is left open where the match is weak. Some rows mark clone size as missing; the rest say once, few, many or name a class of expanded clone.

v_call,d_call,clone_size,j_call,cdr3_aa,cdr3_nt
TRBV30,NA,NA,TRBJ2-7,CAWSAGTGRGYF,TGTGCCTGGAGCGCCGGTACAGGGAGGGGGTACTTC
TRBV5-1,NA,NA,TRBJ1-2,CASSLAGEYYGYTF,TGCGCCAGCAGCTTGGCGGGGGAGTACTATGGCTACACCTTC
TRBV19,TRBD2,NA,TRBJ2-2,CASRLAGNTGELFF,TGTGCCAGTAGACTAGCGGGCAACACCGGGGAGCTGTTTTTT
TRBV6-2/TRBV6-3,NA,NA,TRBJ2-3,CASSYGRRGASTDTQYF,TGTGCCAGCAGTTACGGTAGGCGGGGTGCTAGCACAGATACGCAGTATTTT
TRBV7-2,TRBD2,NA,TRBJ2-3,CASSLRRVAGTDTQYF,TGTGCCAGCAGCTTAAGGCGGGTAGCGGGTACAGATACGCAGTATTTT
TRBV18,TRBD1,NA,TRBJ1-3,CASSPTQGGSGNTIYF,TGTGCCAGCTCACCAACCCAGGGGGGCTCTGGAAACACCATATATTTT
TRBV2,NA,NA,TRBJ1-4,CASRRTANEKLFF,TGTGCCAGCAGGCGGACAGCTAATGAAAAACTGTTTTTT
TRBV6-5,NA,NA,TRBJ2-2,CASSYRLANTGELFF,TGTGCCAGCAGTTACAGGCTAGCGAACACCGGGGAGCTGTTTTTT
TRBV7-9,TRBD1,NA,TRBJ2-1,CASSTRTGEVSYNEQFF,TGTGCCAGCAGCACCAGGACAGGGGAAGTCTCCTACAATGAGCAGTTCTTC
TRBV29-1,NA,NA,TRBJ1-2,CSVELPGFGGYTF,TGCAGCGTTGAACTTCCAGGCTTTGGGGGCTACACCTTC
TRBV10-3,TRBD2,NA,TRBJ2-5,CAIAASGFQETQYF,TGTGCCATTGCGGCTAGCGGTTTCCAAGAGACCCAGTACTTC
TRBV30,TRBD1,many,TRBJ2-2,CACPGQGNTGELFF,TGTGCCTGCCCGGGACAGGGGAACACCGGGGAGCTGTTTTTT
TRBV15,TRBD1,NA,TRBJ2-3,CATSRSGTGGDTQYF,TGTGCCACCAGCAGGTCCGGGACAGGCGGGGATACGCAGTATTTT
TRBV4-3,NA,once,TRBJ2-7,CASSQYHLGEQYF,TGCGCCAGCAGCCAATATCACCTCGGCGAGCAGTACTTC
TRBV24-1,NA,NA,TRBJ2-7,CATSPRTGVYEQYF,TGTGCCACCAGTCCGCGGACTGGGGTCTACGAGCAGTACTTC